A selection of T cell receptor beta chains follows, all from one sample in a study of OX40 agonist ivuxolimab in advanced cancers. The protocol was immunoSEQ multiplex PCR, while the TCRdb copy is restricted to in-frame clones and leaves out a portion. The sample contains about 60,000 clones, about 85% of which appear only once. This sample comprised CD4+ or CD8+ T cells sorted from blood, obtained in a trial of the OX40 agonist ivuxolimab. The source is an adult with an advanced solid tumor such as melanoma, head and neck, liver or kidney cancer. CDR3s leave out the opening cysteine and the closing phenylalanine or tryptophan. Fields, in order: J gene, V gene, CDR3 protein.

J: TRBJ1-4
V: TRBV2
CDR3: ASSERGQGEKLF

J: TRBJ1-4
V: TRBV20-1
CDR3: SAAEGEKLF

J: TRBJ2-7
V: TRBV18
CDR3: ASSPQPTNSYEQY

J: TRBJ2-2
V: TRBV9
CDR3: ASSVLPMTGGELF

J: TRBJ2-6
V: TRBV9
CDR3: ASSVDRGFGTNVLT

J: TRBJ2-7
V: TRBV7-7
CDR3: ASSLASSREQY

J: TRBJ2-5
V: TRBV19
CDR3: ATLEGGLGQETQY

J: TRBJ2-3
V: TRBV6-5
CDR3: ASSYSGGTDTQY

J: TRBJ2-2
V: TRBV19
CDR3: ATKGHPNTGELF

J: TRBJ2-1
V: TRBV18
CDR3: ASSGQGDGEQF

J: TRBJ2-7
V: TRBV5-1
CDR3: ASSLVSGRSSYEQY

J: TRBJ1-4
V: TRBV11-2
CDR3: ASSPFGTGRGKLF

J: TRBJ2-7
V: TRBV15
CDR3: ATSRGTGTVSEQY

J: TRBJ1-1
V: TRBV6-5
CDR3: ASTPVNTEAF

J: TRBJ2-3
V: TRBV5-1
CDR3: ASSLGNRGPPTDTQY

J: TRBJ2-5
V: TRBV19
CDR3: ASSMAGLKAETQY